This T cell receptor beta chain was recorded in a study of beta chain features in type 1 diabetes. Study background: The patients were much like the healthy donors in age, gender and cell yields.

Every bit of the isolated RNA underwent reverse transcription, so sequencing read expressed TCRB transcripts. Repertoires were generated with immunoSEQ multiplex PCR, while TCRdb's copy carries only in-frame clones and drops some. The table shows about 290,000 clones, with 8% occurring only once. Study findings and constraints: Across patients, naive, central memory and Treg TCRB repertoires exhibited apparently greater similarity than was observed across healthy donors.

This clone was seen a handful of times. Its antigen is unidentified. The source material was central memory CD4+ T cells from blood. This clonotype was obtained from a woman between 18 and 29 years old in good health.

The CDR3 sequence: CASSLGTGGVEQFF. The CDR3 DNA reads as TGTGCCAGCAGCCTAGGGACAGGGGGCGTTGAGCAGTTCTTC. The chain recombines TRBV14 with TRBJ2-1, with 12 bases aligning to TRBD1. The germline CDR1 and CDR2 sequences are SGHDN and FVKESK. With 4 bases clipped from V and 9 bases from J, the junction kept 4 bases outside the gene matches. This CDR3 comprises 14 residues.